A selection of T cell receptor beta chains follows, all from one sample in a study of OX40 agonist ivuxolimab in advanced cancers. Some clones are missing from TCRdb's copy, which holds only in-frame ones; the method was immunoSEQ multiplex PCR. The table has about 17,000 clones, roughly 73% seen once. The source material was CD4+ or CD8+ T cells sorted from blood, sampled in a trial of the OX40 agonist ivuxolimab. The receptors come from an adult with an advanced solid tumor such as melanoma, head and neck, liver or kidney cancer. CDR3s include the opening cysteine and the closing phenylalanine or tryptophan. A D gene is named only where the DNA matches it firmly. Expanded clones get a size class; other rows say once, few or many, or leave the size out.

>TRBV5-6|TRBD1|TRBJ2-7|.
CASSLLRGPVDYEQYF
TGTGCCAGCAGCTTGCTCAGGGGGCCGGTAGACTACGAGCAGTACTTC
>TRBV5-5|.|TRBJ2-4|.
CASSFVEGDIQYF
TGTGCCAGCAGCTTTGTAGAGGGGGACATTCAGTACTTC
>TRBV5-1|.|TRBJ2-7|.
CASSAGLQLRSYEQYF
TGCGCCAGCAGCGCCGGACTCCAGCTCAGGTCATACGAGCAGTACTTC
>TRBV7-3|.|TRBJ1-2|.
CASSLGGGDDYGYTF
TGTGCCAGCAGCTTAGGCGGGGGCGACGACTATGGCTACACCTTC
>TRBV5-4|TRBD1|TRBJ2-3|.
CAGTGEGTDTQYF
TGTGCCGGGACAGGCGAGGGCACAGATACGCAGTATTTT
>TRBV5-5|.|TRBJ1-1|.
CASSLSVVNTEAFF
TGTGCCAGCAGCTTGAGCGTAGTAAACACTGAAGCTTTCTTT
>TRBV4-3|TRBD2|TRBJ2-5|few
CASSQDLGSGRAETQYF
TGCGCCAGCAGCCAAGATTTAGGTAGCGGGAGGGCCGAGACCCAGTACTTC
>TRBV28|.|TRBJ1-4|.
CASSPGTLNEKLFF
TGTGCCAGCAGCCCCGGGACACTAAATGAAAAACTGTTTTTT
>TRBV4-2|TRBD2|TRBJ2-3|many
CASSQDISGSLVDTQYF
TGTGCCAGCAGCCAAGATATCAGCGGGAGCCTCGTAGATACGCAGTATTTT
>TRBV19|.|TRBJ2-1|.
CASSIQGILYNEQFF
TGTGCCAGTAGTATCCAGGGCATTCTCTACAATGAGCAGTTCTTC
>TRBV20-1|.|TRBJ1-2|.
CSAHLGYTF
TGCAGTGCTCACCTTGGCTACACCTTC
>TRBV28|.|TRBJ1-1|few
CASSPLRVAFF
TGTGCCAGCAGTCCCCTGAGGGTGGCTTTCTTT
>TRBV19|TRBD2|TRBJ2-1|.
CASSRTGTSGYNEQFF
TGTGCCAGTAGTAGGACCGGGACTAGCGGGTATAATGAGCAGTTCTTC
>TRBV6-4|TRBD1|TRBJ2-7|.
CASSTTGESYEQYF
TGTGCCAGCAGTACAACAGGGGAAAGCTACGAGCAGTACTTC
>TRBV6-1|TRBD2|TRBJ2-7|.
CASSEGVAGSYEQYF
TGTGCCAGCAGTGAAGGGGTAGCGGGATCCTACGAGCAGTACTTC
>TRBV27|.|TRBJ2-7|.
CASSPRPLGYEQYF
TGTGCCAGCAGTCCACGACCGTTAGGCTACGAGCAGTACTTC
>TRBV10-2|.|TRBJ1-2|.
CASTPVDSYNYGYTF
TGCGCCAGCACCCCGGTCGACAGCTACAACTATGGCTACACCTTC
>TRBV7-2|.|TRBJ1-1|once
CASSPTPWQLNTEAFF
TGTGCCAGCAGCCCTACCCCATGGCAGCTGAACACTGAAGCTTTCTTT
>TRBV6-4|.|TRBJ2-1|.
CASRRGDGGNEQFF
TGTGCCAGCAGGAGGGGTGACGGGGGCAATGAGCAGTTCTTC
>TRBV19|.|TRBJ2-3|few
CASSPRGGFTDTQYF
TGTGCCAGTAGTCCCCGGGGTGGCTTCACAGATACGCAGTATTTT
>TRBV5-1|.|TRBJ1-4|few
CASSLAWGAREKLFF
TGCGCCAGCAGCTTGGCCTGGGGGGCGCGGGAAAAACTGTTTTTT
>TRBV5-4|.|TRBJ1-1|.
CASSPDLTGNTEAFF
TGTGCCAGCAGCCCAGACCTCACAGGGAACACTGAAGCTTTCTTT
>TRBV18|.|TRBJ2-1|.
CASSPGTLGNEQFF
TGTGCCAGCTCACCCGGGACCCTGGGGAATGAGCAGTTCTTC
>TRBV5-1|.|TRBJ2-7|.
CASSLVGYFDEQYF
TGCGCCAGCAGCTTGGTCGGGTACTTTGACGAGCAGTACTTC
>TRBV30|.|TRBJ1-3|medium-sized
CAWSVRAEGNTIYF
TGTGCCTGGAGTGTACGGGCTGAAGGAAACACCATATATTTT